The sequence of this TCR beta chain was determined in a study of blood T cell repertoires in COVID-19. There are 14 residues in the CDR3. Per the germline V gene, CDR1 is SGDLS and CDR2 is YYNGEE. V was trimmed by 5 bases and J by 2 bases, leaving 12 bases between them. Libraries were prepared by immunoSEQ multiplex PCR; TCRdb keeps only in-frame clonotypes and omits some of them. Among some 150,000 clones listed, around 78% were seen once. The chain carries TRBV9 and TRBJ2-3; a weak D match, TRBD1 (6 bases). The sequenced sample was PBMCs or T cells enriched from blood (not recorded which). The TCR sequence derives from a woman aged 45-65 years who had recovered from COVID-19. CDR3 sequence (DNA): TGTGCCAGCAGTCCCAGGGGAAACACAGATACGCAGTATTTT. Residues: CASSPRGNTDTQYF.